This TCR beta chain was recorded in a study of early T cells in non-severe SARS-CoV-2 infection. Findings of the study overall: Using VDJdb, the matching emphasized anti-spike CD8 responses while missing private and CD4 specificities.

Individual cDNA molecules received unique molecular identifiers during library preparation. One entry per CDR3 protein, called by TCRdb with MiXCR from the 5' RACE reads. The repertoire holds over 60,000 distinct CDR3 sequences, with roughly 9.1% as singletons. On this clonotype: Antigen specificity is unknown.

The receptor comes from an adult who was a healthcare worker with PCR-confirmed SARS-CoV-2 infection or an uninfected control (not recorded which). Material: whole blood, obtained at baseline.

The CDR3 DNA follows: TGTGCCAGCAGTTACTCGAGACAGGGGTATGGCTACACCTTC. As protein: CASSYSRQGYGYTF. The rearrangement uses TRBV6-5 and TRBJ1-2; 8 nucleotides align to TRBD1. This CDR3 is built from 14 residues. J gave up 5 bases and V 0 bases, and 2 bases lay outside the gene matches. Germline CDR1 is MNHEY and CDR2 is SVGAGI.